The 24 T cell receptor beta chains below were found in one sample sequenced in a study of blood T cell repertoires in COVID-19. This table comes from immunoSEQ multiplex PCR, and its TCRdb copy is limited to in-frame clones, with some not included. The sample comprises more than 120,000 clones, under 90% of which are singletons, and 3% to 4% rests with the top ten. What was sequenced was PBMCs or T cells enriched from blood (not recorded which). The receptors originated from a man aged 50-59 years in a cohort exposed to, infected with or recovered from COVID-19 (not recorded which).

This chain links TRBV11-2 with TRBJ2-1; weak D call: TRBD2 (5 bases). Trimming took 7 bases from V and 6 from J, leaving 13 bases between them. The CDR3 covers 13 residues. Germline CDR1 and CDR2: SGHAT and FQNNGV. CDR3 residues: CASTSDGGNEQFF. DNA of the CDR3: TGTGCCAGCACCTCGGACGGAGGCAATGAGCAGTTCTTC.

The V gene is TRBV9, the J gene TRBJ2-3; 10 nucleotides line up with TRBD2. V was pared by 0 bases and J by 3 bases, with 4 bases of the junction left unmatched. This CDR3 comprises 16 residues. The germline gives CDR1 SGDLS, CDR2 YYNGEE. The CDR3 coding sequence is TGTGCCAGCAGCGTAGATAGCGGGAGGATGACAGATACGCAGTATTTT. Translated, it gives CASSVDSGRMTDTQYF.

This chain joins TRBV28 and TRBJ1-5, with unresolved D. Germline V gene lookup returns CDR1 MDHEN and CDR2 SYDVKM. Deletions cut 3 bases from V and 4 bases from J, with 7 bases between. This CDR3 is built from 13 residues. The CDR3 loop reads CASSFGRNQPQHF. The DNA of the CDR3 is TGTGCCAGCAGTTTTGGTAGAAATCAGCCCCAGCATTTT.

CDR3 sequence: CASSLRTTKAEAFF. Here the CDR3 DNA reads TGTGCCAGCAGCTTAAGGACAACCAAAGCGGAAGCTTTCTTT. This rearrangement joins TRBV11-2 to TRBJ1-1; possible D gene TRBD1, 5 bases. Germline CDR1 and CDR2: SGHAT and FQNNGV. The V and J ends lost 2 bases and 8 bases respectively, with 15 bases between them. The CDR3 runs to 14 residues.

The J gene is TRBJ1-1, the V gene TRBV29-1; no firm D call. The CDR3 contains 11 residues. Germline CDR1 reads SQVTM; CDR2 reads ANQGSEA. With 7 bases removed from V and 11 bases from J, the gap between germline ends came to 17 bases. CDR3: CSAFSARWAFF. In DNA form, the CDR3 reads TGCAGCGCGTTCTCAGCCAGGTGGGCTTTCTTT.

CDR3: CASSLGGSREQYF. DNA of the CDR3: TGTGCCAGCAGCTTAGGAGGGTCCCGGGAGCAGTACTTC. The chain carries TRBV11-3 and TRBJ2-7, with TRBD2 as a possible D gene (5 bases). V lost 1 base, J lost 7 bases, and 11 bases lay in between. CDR3 size: 13 residues. From germline, CDR1 is SGHNT and CDR2 YENEEA.

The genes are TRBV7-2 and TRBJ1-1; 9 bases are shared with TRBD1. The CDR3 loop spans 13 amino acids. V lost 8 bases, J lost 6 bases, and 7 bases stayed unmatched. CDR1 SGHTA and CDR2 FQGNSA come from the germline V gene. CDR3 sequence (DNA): TGTGCCAGCCTCTCTTGGGACAGGGCTGAAGCTTTCTTT. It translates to CASLSWDRAEAFF. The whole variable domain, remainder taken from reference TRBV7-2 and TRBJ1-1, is GAGVSQSPSNKVTEKGKDVELRCDPISGHTALYWYRQSLGQGLEFLIYFQGNSAPDKSGLPSDRFSAERTGGSVSTLTIQRTQQEDSAVYLCASLSWDRAEAFFGQGTRLTVV.

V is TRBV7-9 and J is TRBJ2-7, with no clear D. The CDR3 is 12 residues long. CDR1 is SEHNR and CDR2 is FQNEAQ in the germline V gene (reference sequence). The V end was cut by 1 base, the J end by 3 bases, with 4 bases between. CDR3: CASSLDIYEQYF. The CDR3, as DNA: TGTGCCAGCAGCTTAGATATCTACGAGCAGTACTTC.

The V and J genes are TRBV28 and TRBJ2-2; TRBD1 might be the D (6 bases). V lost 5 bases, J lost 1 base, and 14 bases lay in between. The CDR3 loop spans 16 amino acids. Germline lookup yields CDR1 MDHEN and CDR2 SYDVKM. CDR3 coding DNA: TGTGCCAGCAGTCTTCCGGACAGAATGAACACCGGGGAGCTGTTTTTT. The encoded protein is CASSLPDRMNTGELFF.

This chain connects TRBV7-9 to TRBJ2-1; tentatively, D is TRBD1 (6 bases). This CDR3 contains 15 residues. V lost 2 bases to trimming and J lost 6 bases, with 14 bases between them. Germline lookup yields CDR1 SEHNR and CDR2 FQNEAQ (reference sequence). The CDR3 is CASSLLSQGTNEQFF. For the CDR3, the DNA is TGTGCCAGCAGCTTACTCTCCCAGGGGACCAATGAGCAGTTCTTC.

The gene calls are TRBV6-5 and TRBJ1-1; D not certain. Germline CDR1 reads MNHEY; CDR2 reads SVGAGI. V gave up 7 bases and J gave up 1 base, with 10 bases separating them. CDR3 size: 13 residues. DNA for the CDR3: TGTGCCAGCACCCTATACGGGAACACTGAAGCTTTCTTT. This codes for CASTLYGNTEAFF.

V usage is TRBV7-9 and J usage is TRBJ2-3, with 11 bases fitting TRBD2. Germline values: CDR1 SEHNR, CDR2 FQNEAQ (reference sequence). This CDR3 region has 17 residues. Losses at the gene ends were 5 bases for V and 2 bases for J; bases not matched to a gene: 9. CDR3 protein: CASSTPRTSGFTDTQYF. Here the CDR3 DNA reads TGTGCCAGCAGCACCCCCCGGACTAGCGGGTTCACAGATACGCAGTATTTT.

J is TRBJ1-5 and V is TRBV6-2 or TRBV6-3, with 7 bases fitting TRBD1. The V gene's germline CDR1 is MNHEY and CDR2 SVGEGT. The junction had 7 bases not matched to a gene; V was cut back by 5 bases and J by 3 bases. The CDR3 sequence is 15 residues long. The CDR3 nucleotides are TGTGCCAGCAGTCAGACAGGGTCCTTCAATCAGCCCCAGCATTTT. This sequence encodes CASSQTGSFNQPQHF.

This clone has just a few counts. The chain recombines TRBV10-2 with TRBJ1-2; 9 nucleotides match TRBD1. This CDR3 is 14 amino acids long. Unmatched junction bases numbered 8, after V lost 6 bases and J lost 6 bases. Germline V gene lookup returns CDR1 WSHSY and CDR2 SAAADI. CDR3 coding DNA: TGCGCCAGCAGGGGGACAGGGATGTTCCATGGCTACACCTTC. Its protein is CASRGTGMFHGYTF.

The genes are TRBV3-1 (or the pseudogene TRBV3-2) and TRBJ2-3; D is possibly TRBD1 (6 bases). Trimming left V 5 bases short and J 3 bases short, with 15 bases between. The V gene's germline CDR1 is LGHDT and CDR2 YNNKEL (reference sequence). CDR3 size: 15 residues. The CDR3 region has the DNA TGTGCCAGCAGCTCCCGAGGGGGAATGACAGATACGCAGTATTTT. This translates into CASSSRGGMTDTQYF.

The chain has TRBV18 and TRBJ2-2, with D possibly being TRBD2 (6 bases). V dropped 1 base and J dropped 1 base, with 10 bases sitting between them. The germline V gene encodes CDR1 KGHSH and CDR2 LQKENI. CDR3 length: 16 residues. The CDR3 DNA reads TGTGCCAGCTCACCACTGGAGGGATGGAACACCGGGGAGCTGTTTTTT. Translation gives CASSPLEGWNTGELFF.

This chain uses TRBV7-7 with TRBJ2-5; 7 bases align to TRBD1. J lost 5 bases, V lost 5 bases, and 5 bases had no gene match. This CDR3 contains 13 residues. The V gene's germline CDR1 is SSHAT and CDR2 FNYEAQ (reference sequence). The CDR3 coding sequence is TGTGCCAGCAGCCTCGACAGGGTGGAGACCCAGTACTTC. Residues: CASSLDRVETQYF. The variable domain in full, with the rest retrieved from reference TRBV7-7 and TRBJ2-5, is GAGVSQSPRYKVTKRGQDVTLRCDPISSHATLYWYQQALGQGPEFLTYFNYEAQPDKSGLPSDRFSAERPEGSISTLTIQRTEQRDSAMYRCASSLDRVETQYFGPGTRLLVL.

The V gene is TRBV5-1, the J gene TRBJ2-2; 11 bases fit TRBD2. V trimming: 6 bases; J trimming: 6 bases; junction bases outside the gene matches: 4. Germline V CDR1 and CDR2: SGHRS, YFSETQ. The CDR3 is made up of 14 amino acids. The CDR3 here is CASISGRDSGELFF. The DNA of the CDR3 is TGCGCCAGCATTAGCGGGAGGGATTCCGGGGAGCTGTTTTTT.

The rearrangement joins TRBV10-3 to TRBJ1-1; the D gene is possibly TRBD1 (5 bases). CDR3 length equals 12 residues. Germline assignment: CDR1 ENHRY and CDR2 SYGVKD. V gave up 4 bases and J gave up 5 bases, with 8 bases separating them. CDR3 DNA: TGTGCCATCAGTGGGGGGGAAACTGAAGCTTTCTTT. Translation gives CAISGGETEAFF.

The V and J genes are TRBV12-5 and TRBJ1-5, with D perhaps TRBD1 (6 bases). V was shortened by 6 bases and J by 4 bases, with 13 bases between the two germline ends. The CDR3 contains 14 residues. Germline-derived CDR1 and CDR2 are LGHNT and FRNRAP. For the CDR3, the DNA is TGTGCTAGTGGCCCTACAGGGTTTAATCAGCCCCAGCATTTT. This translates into CASGPTGFNQPQHF.

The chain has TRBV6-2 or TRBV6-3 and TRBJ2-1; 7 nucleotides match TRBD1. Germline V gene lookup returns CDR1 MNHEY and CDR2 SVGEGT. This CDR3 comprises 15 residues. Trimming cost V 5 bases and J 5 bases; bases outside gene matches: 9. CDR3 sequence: CASSPYDRAHNEQFF. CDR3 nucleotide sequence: TGTGCCAGCAGTCCATACGACAGGGCCCACAATGAGCAGTTCTTC.

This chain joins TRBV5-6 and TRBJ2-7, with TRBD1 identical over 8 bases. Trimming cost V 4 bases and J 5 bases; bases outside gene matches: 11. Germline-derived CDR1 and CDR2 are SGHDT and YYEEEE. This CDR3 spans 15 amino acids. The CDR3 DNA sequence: TGTGCCAGCAGCATTTCGGACAGGGTGTTGCACGAGCAGTACTTC. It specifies CASSISDRVLHEQYF.

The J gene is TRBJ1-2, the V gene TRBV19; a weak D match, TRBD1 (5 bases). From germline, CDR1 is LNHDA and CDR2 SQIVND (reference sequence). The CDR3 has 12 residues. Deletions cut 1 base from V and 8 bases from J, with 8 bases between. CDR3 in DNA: TGTGCCAGTAGTATAGCAGGGAAGGGCTACACCTTC. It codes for CASSIAGKGYTF.

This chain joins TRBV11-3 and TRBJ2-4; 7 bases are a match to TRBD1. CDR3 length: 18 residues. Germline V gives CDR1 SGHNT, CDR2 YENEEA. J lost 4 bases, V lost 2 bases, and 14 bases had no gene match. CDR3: CASSLPKPRDSSKNIQYF. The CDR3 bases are TGTGCCAGCAGCTTACCAAAGCCGAGGGACAGTTCAAAAAACATTCAGTACTTC.